The next 30 T cell receptor beta chains were all read from a single sample in a study of human T cells and chemical hapten exposure. The time point here: healthy volunteer bleed at 2 weeks. Before extraction, the whole blood was not fractionated, and total RNA was taken from it. Each CDR3 protein is one row after TCRdb ran MiXCR on the RACE reads. The sample has 45,000 or so distinct CDR3 sequences, 4.4% seen once. The source material was whole blood. These TCRs come from a human donor in good health. Some clones in this sample may be carry-over from other donors' samples.

At least ten counts were recorded for this clonotype. This rearrangement joins TRBV18 to TRBJ2-3; 11 bases are a match to TRBD1. Germline V lookup: CDR1 KGHSH, CDR2 LQKENI. This CDR3 has 14 residues. V shed 4 bases, J shed 4 bases, and the junction held 1 base outside the gene matches. The CDR3 region is CASSLGQGADTQYF. CDR3 nucleotides: TGTGCCAGCTCACTGGGACAGGGGGCAGATACGCAGTATTTT. Drawing the rest from reference TRBV18 and TRBJ2-3, the complete variable domain is NAGVMQNPRHLVRRRGQEARLRCSPMKGHSHVYWYRQLPEEGLKFMVYLQKENIIDESGMPKERFSAEFPKEGPSILRIQQVVRGDSAAYFCASSLGQGADTQYFGPGTRLTVL.

This clonotype appeared a few times. The chain couples TRBV28 to TRBJ2-4, with D tentatively TRBD1 (6 bases). This CDR3 has 13 residues. Germline lookup yields CDR1 MDHEN and CDR2 SYDVKM. V was shortened by 2 bases and J by 14 bases, with 16 bases between the two germline ends. CDR3 bases: TGTGCCAGCAGTTTACCCCTTTTAGGACAGAAGTACTTC. This translates into CASSLPLLGQKYF.

This clonotype was detected ten times or more. This rearrangement joins TRBV11-2 to TRBJ2-2; 8 nucleotides line up with TRBD2. The CDR3 is 17 residues long. V trimming: 4 bases; J trimming: 4 bases; junction bases outside the gene matches: 11. Looked up from germline, CDR1 is SGHAT and CDR2 is FQNNGV. The CDR3 is CASSSTPSGLSTGELFF. The CDR3 region has the DNA TGTGCCAGCAGCTCGACACCTAGCGGGTTGAGCACCGGGGAGCTGTTTTTT.

In its sample, this clonotype was seen many times. This chain connects TRBV28 to TRBJ1-3; no firm D call. CDR3 length: 16 residues. CDR1 and CDR2 (germline): MDHEN, SYDVKM. The ends were cut back, 2 bases at V and 2 bases at J, with 13 bases in the middle. The CDR3 spells CASSLLPSSAGNTIYF. The CDR3 DNA reads as TGTGCCAGCAGTTTACTTCCTTCCTCGGCTGGAAACACCATATATTTT.

Comments on this clonotype: A read error may explain this, as a much larger clone is one base away. The conserved phenylalanine or tryptophan is not found at the CDR3 terminus, so this likely reflects a read error. J is TRBJ2-3 and V is TRBV12-3 or TRBV12-4, with unresolved D. V was clipped by 0 bases and J by 7 bases, with 8 bases between them. There are 13 residues in the CDR3. In DNA form, the CDR3 reads TGTGCCAGCAGTTTAGCAGACTTCAATACGCAGTATTAT. Amino acid sequence: CASSLADFNTQYY.

This clonotype was recorded many times. The CDR3 bases are TGTGCCAGCTCACTCATTCCGGGACAGGGGGGTAACAATGAGCAGTTCTTC. This sequence encodes CASSLIPGQGGNNEQFF. V is TRBV18 and J is TRBJ2-1, with 11 bases fitting TRBD1. Unmatched junction bases numbered 10, after V lost 4 bases and J lost 5 bases. This CDR3 comprises 17 residues. Germline loops: CDR1 KGHSH, CDR2 LQKENI. Complete variable domain (other parts from reference TRBV18 and TRBJ2-1): NAGVMQNPRHLVRRRGQEARLRCSPMKGHSHVYWYRQLPEEGLKFMVYLQKENIIDESGMPKERFSAEFPKEGPSILRIQQVVRGDSAAYFCASSLIPGQGGNNEQFFGPGTRLTVL.

This clonotype was observed a few times. The genes are TRBV9 and TRBJ2-5, with 7 bases matching TRBD1. Unmatched junction bases numbered 8, after V lost 4 bases and J lost 5 bases. The CDR3 has 14 residues. Per the germline V gene, CDR1 is SGDLS and CDR2 is YYNGEE. As DNA, the CDR3 is TGTGCCAGCAGCCCCCCCGGGACAGAGGAGACCCAGTACTTC. The encoded protein is CASSPPGTEETQYF.

The chain recombines TRBV13 with TRBJ2-4, with a weak D call TRBD1 (7 bases). The germline V and J ends were trimmed by 5 bases and 1 base, with 15 bases remaining between them. CDR3 length: 16 amino acids. In germline, CDR1 is PRHDT, CDR2 FYEKMQ (reference sequence). The CDR3 spells CASSPPTGRAKNIQYF. The CDR3 bases are TGTGCCAGCAGCCCCCCGACAGGGAGGGCCAAAAACATTCAGTACTTC.

A few counts support this clonotype. The V and J genes are TRBV12-3 or TRBV12-4 and TRBJ1-3; perhaps TRBD1 as D (5 bases). V lost 6 bases, J lost 4 bases, and 16 bases lay in between. The CDR3 runs 15 residues. CDR3 sequence reads: CASSPRVVGGNTIYF. CDR3 DNA: TGTGCCAGCAGCCCCAGGGTGGTGGGCGGAAACACCATATATTTT.

To note about this clonotype: One end of the junction varies from germline; a read error may be responsible. J is TRBJ2-5 and V is TRBV28, with D perhaps matching TRBD1 (6 bases). The germline V gene encodes CDR1 MDHEN and CDR2 SYDVKM. This CDR3 spans 13 amino acids. CDR3 protein: CVSSLARGGTQYF. In nucleotides, the CDR3 is TGTGTCAGCAGTTTAGCCAGGGGTGGGACCCAGTACTTC.

This clonotype was counted between two and nine times. The CDR3 coding sequence is TGCGCCAGCAGCTTAGGGTACAGGGGAGACATTCAGTACTTC. Translation gives CASSLGYRGDIQYF. The V gene is TRBV5-1, the J gene TRBJ2-4; TRBD1 agrees at 7 bases. Losses at the gene ends were 2 bases for V and 8 bases for J; bases not matched to a gene: 7. Germline V gene sequence: CDR1 SGHRS, CDR2 YFSETQ. The CDR3 extends over 14 amino acids.

This clonotype was recorded only once. This could be a read error, since a much larger clone is one nucleotide away. The chain uses TRBV9 and TRBJ1-3; 8 nucleotides align to TRBD1. CDR3 length: 17 residues. The germline CDR1 and CDR2 sequences are SGDLS and YYNGEE. With 3 bases clipped from V and 5 bases from J, the junction kept 13 bases outside the gene matches. Here the CDR3 reads CASSGKRQGFPRNTIYF. The CDR3 region has the DNA TGTGCCAGCAGCGGGAAGAGACAGGGGTTTCCTAGAAACACCATATATTTT.

This clonotype was recorded many times. As DNA, the CDR3 is TGTGCCAGCAGCTCAAGGGGGAAGACCCAGTACTTC. Amino acids: CASSSRGKTQYF. The V gene is TRBV5-8, the J gene TRBJ2-5, with D possibly matching TRBD1 (6 bases). V dropped 3 bases and J dropped 6 bases, with 9 bases sitting between them. CDR3 length equals 12 residues. From germline, CDR1 is SGHTS and CDR2 YDEGEE.

This clonotype was detected ten times or more. The chain uses TRBV5-1 and TRBJ2-3, with 10 bases fitting TRBD2. The CDR3 extends over 19 amino acids. Unmatched junction bases numbered 13, after V lost 3 bases and J lost 0 bases. Germline CDR1 reads SGHRS; CDR2 reads YFSETQ. The CDR3 sequence is CASSYQQTGTSDSTDTQYF. CDR3 DNA sequence: TGCGCCAGCAGCTACCAACAAACCGGGACTAGCGACAGCACAGATACGCAGTATTTT.

This clonotype was recorded at least ten times. This chain joins TRBV20-1 and TRBJ2-1; D unresolved. The CDR3 has 12 amino acids. Germline V CDR1 and CDR2: DFQATT, SNEGSKA (reference sequence). Deletions cut 6 bases from V and 8 bases from J, with 14 bases between. The DNA of the CDR3 is TGCAGTGCCAGCGCGAATATGGATGAGCAGTTCTTC. Translation: CSASANMDEQFF.

The chain combines TRBV5-8 with TRBJ1-2, with no clear D. The V end was cut by 1 base, the J end by 3 bases, with 10 bases between. This CDR3 contains 14 residues. Germline V gene lookup returns CDR1 SGHTS and CDR2 YDEGEE. CDR3 nucleotides: TGTGCCAGCAGCTTGCGGTGGGAGGACTATGGCTACACCTTC. Translated, it gives CASSLRWEDYGYTF.

This clonotype was found a few times. The genes are TRBV7-9 and TRBJ2-3; a possible D gene is TRBD2 (6 bases). The CDR3 runs to 16 residues. V was pared by 6 bases and J by 0 bases, with 16 bases between. Germline CDR1 SEHNR, CDR2 FQNEAQ (reference sequence). CDR3 sequence reads: CASSRWGERSTDTQYF. CDR3 sequence (DNA): TGTGCCAGCAGTCGGTGGGGGGAGAGGAGCACAGATACGCAGTATTTT. Full variable domain (outside the CDR3, taken from reference TRBV7-9 and TRBJ2-3): DTGVSQNPRHKITKRGQNVTFRCDPISEHNRLYWYRQTLGQGPEFLTYFQNEAQLEKSRLLSDRFSAERPKGSFSTLEIQRTEQGDSAMYLCASSRWGERSTDTQYFGPGTRLTVL.

This clonotype was seen ten or more times. This chain connects TRBV29-1 to TRBJ2-2; D might be TRBD1 (5 bases). The germline gives CDR1 SQVTM, CDR2 ANQGSEA. Trimming took off 4 bases at V and 6 bases at J, with 21 bases between the two ends. The CDR3 runs 16 residues. CDR3 coding DNA: TGCAGCGTTGCCCAATCAGTGGACAAATCCTCCGGGGAGCTGTTTTTT. Its translation is CSVAQSVDKSSGELFF.

This clonotype has at least ten counts. The chain combines TRBV30 with TRBJ2-7, with D perhaps given as TRBD1 or TRBD2 (6 bases each). V shed 0 bases and J shed 2 bases, with 14 bases lying between them. In germline, CDR1 is GTSNPN, CDR2 SVGIG (reference sequence). This CDR3 region has 15 residues. CDR3 DNA sequence: TGTGCCTGGAGTGTACAGGGAGGCGGTCCCTACGAGCAGTACTTC. Amino acid sequence: CAWSVQGGGPYEQYF.

This clonotype was seen ten or more times. The chain joins TRBV7-9 to TRBJ2-7, with TRBD2 identical over 9 bases. Germline V gives CDR1 SEHNR, CDR2 FQNEAQ (reference sequence). V lost 1 base and J lost 4; bases outside the gene matches: 8. The CDR3 totals 16 residues. DNA of the CDR3: TGTGCCAGCAGCTTAGGCCTGGGACTAGCAAGTTACGAGCAGTACTTC. This codes for CASSLGLGLASYEQYF. The variable domain in full, completed from reference TRBV7-9 and TRBJ2-7, reads DTGVSQNPRHKITKRGQNVTFRCDPISEHNRLYWYRQTLGQGPEFLTYFQNEAQLEKSRLLSDRFSAERPKGSFSTLEIQRTEQGDSAMYLCASSLGLGLASYEQYFGPGTRLTVT.

The DNA of the CDR3 is TGTGCCAGCAGCACCCCAGTCGGGGCTGGGGCCAACGTCCTGACTTTC. This encodes CASSTPVGAGANVLTF. This chain uses TRBV7-3 with TRBJ2-6, with a possible D match to TRBD2 (5 bases). This CDR3 is built from 16 residues. With 5 bases removed from V and 2 bases from J, the gap between germline ends came to 13 bases. Looked up from germline, CDR1 is SGHTA and CDR2 is FQGTGA.

The chain uses TRBV29-1 and TRBJ2-1; 7 bases line up with TRBD2. CDR3 length: 13 amino acids. CDR1 and CDR2 (germline): SQVTM, ANQGSEA. Trimming at V came to 5 bases and at J to 8 bases, leaving 9 bases not matched to a gene. The DNA of the CDR3 is TGCAGCGTTAGGAGGATTAGCGGGCATGAGCAGTTCTTC. Amino acid sequence: CSVRRISGHEQFF.

In its sample, this clonotype was seen many times. The J gene is TRBJ2-7, the V gene TRBV27, with a weak D call TRBD2 (7 bases). Germline CDR1 is MNHEY and CDR2 is SMNVEV (reference sequence). CDR3 length equals 17 residues. V lost 6 bases and J 3 bases, leaving 24 bases between the germline ends. CDR3 region: CASRGPPMGGGLYEQYF. CDR3 sequence (DNA): TGTGCCAGCAGAGGACCCCCTATGGGGGGGGGCCTCTACGAGCAGTACTTC.

Ten or more counts support this clonotype. The chain links TRBV19 to TRBJ1-1; TRBD1 matches 7 bases. The germline V gene encodes CDR1 LNHDA and CDR2 SQIVND (reference sequence). The CDR3 length is 15 residues. With 5 bases clipped from V and 7 bases from J, the junction kept 13 bases outside the gene matches. CDR3 loop: CASSDRGQTPFEAFF. For the CDR3, the DNA is TGTGCCAGTAGTGATAGGGGACAGACCCCTTTTGAAGCTTTCTTT.

The table lists this clonotype with a few counts. The V call is TRBV18, the J call TRBJ2-6; tentative D call: TRBD1 (5 bases). This CDR3 region has 16 residues. V lost 6 bases, J lost 1 base, and 13 bases lay in between. Germline V lookup: CDR1 KGHSH, CDR2 LQKENI. The CDR3, as DNA: TGTGCCAGCTCGGCCCCTCGACAGTCTGGGGCCAACGTCCTGACTTTC. Its translation: CASSAPRQSGANVLTF. Complete variable domain (other parts from reference TRBV18 and TRBJ2-6): NAGVMQNPRHLVRRRGQEARLRCSPMKGHSHVYWYRQLPEEGLKFMVYLQKENIIDESGMPKERFSAEFPKEGPSILRIQQVVRGDSAAYFCASSAPRQSGANVLTFGAGSRLTVL.

This clonotype was seen ten or more times. The chain is built from TRBV5-1 and TRBJ2-5, with 8 bases aligning to TRBD2. The V gene's germline CDR1 is SGHRS and CDR2 YFSETQ. V lost 4 bases, J lost 2 bases, and 7 bases stayed unmatched. This CDR3 is built from 15 residues. CDR3 region: CASSPRGGSQETQYF. In nucleotides, the CDR3 is TGCGCCAGCAGCCCCCGGGGGGGGTCTCAAGAGACCCAGTACTTC.

The sample holds many counts of this clonotype. The rearrangement joins TRBV28 to TRBJ2-3, with 7 bases identical to TRBD2. The germline CDR1 and CDR2 sequences are MDHEN and SYDVKM. V lost 5 bases and J lost 7; bases outside the gene matches: 6. The CDR3 runs 13 residues. As DNA, the CDR3 is TGTGCCAGCAGTCTGGCGGGAGAGAATACGCAGTATTTT. This sequence encodes CASSLAGENTQYF.

There are many counts of this clonotype. The J gene is TRBJ2-7, the V gene TRBV11-1; perhaps D is TRBD1 or TRBD2 (5 bases each). The germline V gene has CDR1 SGHAT and CDR2 FQDESV (reference sequence). V was trimmed by 6 bases and J by 2 bases, leaving 17 bases between them. The CDR3 totals 15 residues. CDR3 residues: CASRAPGTEAYEQYF. The CDR3, as DNA: TGTGCCAGCAGAGCGCCCGGGACGGAAGCCTACGAGCAGTACTTC.

This clonotype came up many times. The rearrangement joins TRBV3-1 to TRBJ2-7, with D uncertain. The CDR3 has 14 amino acids. Germline CDR1 is LGHDT and CDR2 is YNNKEL (reference sequence). Trimming left V 0 bases short and J 5 bases short, with 11 bases between. This CDR3 is CASSQEVPSNEQYF. Here the CDR3 DNA reads TGTGCCAGCAGCCAAGAAGTACCTAGTAACGAGCAGTACTTC.

Many counts were recorded for this clonotype. This chain links TRBV27 with TRBJ2-1; D not certain. CDR3 length: 13 amino acids. CDR1 MNHEY and CDR2 SMNVEV come from the germline V gene (reference sequence). Trimming removed 8 bases from V and 12 bases from J, with 20 bases in between. The DNA of the CDR3 is TGTGCCAGCTCCGCCATGGGCCTTCGAGGGCAGTTCTTC. It is translated as CASSAMGLRGQFF.